This T cell receptor beta chain appears in the sequencing data of a study of cytomegalovirus exposure and HLA in healthy donors. PCR primers comprised 60 Vbeta and 13 Jbeta primers. Here immunoSEQ multiplex PCR was the method, and the copy in TCRdb shows in-frame clones only, minus some. Of about 140,000 clones in the sample, approximately 8.9% were seen once. Overall study results and limits: Earlier analysis yielded a pattern in which most TCR beta V segments were productive about 90% or about 30% of the time. It has been reported that TCR beta sequences accurately predicted the HLA-A and HLA-B alleles of most subjects.

Of note for this clone: Antigen unknown.

V lost 5 bases, J lost 2 bases, and 13 bases lay in between. This CDR3 has 14 amino acids. Germline V CDR1 and CDR2: SGDLS, YYNGEE. The clonotype was recovered from a middle-aged woman in good health and CMV-seropositive. The V gene is TRBV9, the J gene TRBJ1-2; D not certain. Sequenced input: PBMCs. The CDR3 bases are TGTGCCAGCAGAAAAGCGGCTAGCAACTATGGCTACACCTTC. Protein sequence: CASRKAASNYGYTF.